This TCR beta chain was documented in a study of CD8 T cells in ankylosing spondylitis. With V trimmed by 5 bases and J by 4 bases, 5 bases remained unmatched. Germline loops: CDR1 MNHEY, CDR2 SMNVEV (reference sequence). This CDR3 is built from 14 residues. Overall study results and limits: From matched ankylosing spondylitis synovial fluid, disease-linked clones were reportedly recovered at significantly enriched levels. Ankylosing spondylitis blood appeared to be characterized by a TCR beta motif of eight or nine highly homologous variants.

Turning to this clonotype: Its antigen is as yet unknown.

Construction of TCR beta libraries was performed using quantitative 5'-RACE with molecular barcodes. One entry per CDR3 protein results from TCRdb running MiXCR on the 5' RACE reads. The table records some 700,000 distinct CDR3 sequences, over 15% of them present only once. The chain joins TRBV27 to TRBJ2-7; 10 bases match TRBD2. This clonotype was sampled from a male donor with ankylosing spondylitis. The sample consisted of blood, either unsorted or a sorted T cell fraction (not recorded which). Here the CDR3 reads CASSPRGLAYEQYF. In DNA form, the CDR3 reads TGTGCCAGCAGTCCCAGGGGACTAGCGTACGAGCAGTACTTC.